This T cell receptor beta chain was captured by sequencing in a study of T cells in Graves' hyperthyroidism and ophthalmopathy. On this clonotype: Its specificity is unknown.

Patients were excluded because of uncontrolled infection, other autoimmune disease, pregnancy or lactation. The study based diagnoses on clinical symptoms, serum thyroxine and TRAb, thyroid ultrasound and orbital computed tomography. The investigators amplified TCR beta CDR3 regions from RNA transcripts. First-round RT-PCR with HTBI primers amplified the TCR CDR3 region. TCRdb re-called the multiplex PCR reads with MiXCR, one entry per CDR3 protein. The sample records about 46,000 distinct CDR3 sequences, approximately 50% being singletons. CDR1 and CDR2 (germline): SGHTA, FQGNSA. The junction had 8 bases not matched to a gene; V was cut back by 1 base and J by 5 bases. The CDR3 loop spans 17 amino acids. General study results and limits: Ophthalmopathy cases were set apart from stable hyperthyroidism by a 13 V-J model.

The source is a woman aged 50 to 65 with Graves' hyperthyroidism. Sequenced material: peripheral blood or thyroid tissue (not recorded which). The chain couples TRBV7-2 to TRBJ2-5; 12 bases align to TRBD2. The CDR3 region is CASSLVPSGRARETQYF. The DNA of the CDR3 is TGTGCCAGCAGCTTAGTGCCTAGCGGGAGGGCCCGGGAGACCCAGTACTTC.